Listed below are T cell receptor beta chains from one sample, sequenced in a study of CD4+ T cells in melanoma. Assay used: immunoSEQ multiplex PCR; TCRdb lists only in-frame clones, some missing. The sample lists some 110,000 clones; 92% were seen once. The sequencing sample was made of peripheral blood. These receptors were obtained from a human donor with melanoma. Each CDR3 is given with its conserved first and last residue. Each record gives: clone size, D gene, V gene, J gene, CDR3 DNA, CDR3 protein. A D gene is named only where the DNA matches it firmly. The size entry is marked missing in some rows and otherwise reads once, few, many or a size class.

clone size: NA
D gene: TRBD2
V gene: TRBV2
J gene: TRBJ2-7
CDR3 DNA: TGTGCCAGCCGATACCTTAGCGGGGGCGCCTACGAGCAGTACTTC
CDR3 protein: CASRYLSGGAYEQYF

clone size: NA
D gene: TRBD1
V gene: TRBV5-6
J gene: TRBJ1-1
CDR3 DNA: TGTGCCAGCAGCCTGACAGGGAGGGACACTGAAGCTTTCTTT
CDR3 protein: CASSLTGRDTEAFF

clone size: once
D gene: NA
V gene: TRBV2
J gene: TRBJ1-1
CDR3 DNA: TGTGCCAGCTCTCTTGGGGGAGGGGACACTGAAGCTTTCTTT
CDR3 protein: CASSLGGGDTEAFF

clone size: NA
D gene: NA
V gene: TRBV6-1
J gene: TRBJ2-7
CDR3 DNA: TGTGCCAGCAGTGAAGGAAACCCGAGACAGGTATACGAGCAGTACTTC
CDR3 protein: CASSEGNPRQVYEQYF

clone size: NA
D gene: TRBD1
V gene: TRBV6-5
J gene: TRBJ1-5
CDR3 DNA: TGTGCCAGCAGGCGGACAGGGGGTAGCAATCAGCCCCAGCATTTT
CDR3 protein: CASRRTGGSNQPQHF

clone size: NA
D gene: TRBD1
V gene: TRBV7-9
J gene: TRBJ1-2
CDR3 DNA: TGTGCCAGCAGCTTAAAGGGACAGGGAGCCTATGGCTACACCTTC
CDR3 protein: CASSLKGQGAYGYTF

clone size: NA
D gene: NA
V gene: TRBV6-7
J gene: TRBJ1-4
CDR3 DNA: TGTGCCAGCAGCCGTGGGGGGGCTGATGAAAAACTGTTTTTT
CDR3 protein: CASSRGGADEKLFF

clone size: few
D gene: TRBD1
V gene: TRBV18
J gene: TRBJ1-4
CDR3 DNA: TGTGCCAGCTCACGGGGACAGGATAGTGAAAAACTGTTTTTT
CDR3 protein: CASSRGQDSEKLFF

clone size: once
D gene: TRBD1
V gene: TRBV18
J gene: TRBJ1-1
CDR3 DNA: TGTGCCAGCTCACCGACAGGGGGCTCCAACACTGAAGCTTTCTTT
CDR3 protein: CASSPTGGSNTEAFF

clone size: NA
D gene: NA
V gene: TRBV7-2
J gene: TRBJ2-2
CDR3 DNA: TGTGCCAGCAGCCATGATGTACACACCGGGGAGCTGTTTTTT
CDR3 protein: CASSHDVHTGELFF

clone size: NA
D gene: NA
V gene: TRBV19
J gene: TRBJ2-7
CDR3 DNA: TGTGCCAGTAGTATAGTTCCTCGAAGCTCCTACGAGCAGTACTTC
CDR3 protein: CASSIVPRSSYEQYF

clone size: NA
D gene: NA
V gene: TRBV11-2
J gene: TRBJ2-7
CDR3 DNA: TGTGCCAGCAGCGTAAGAGACAGGAACCACGAGCAGTACTTC
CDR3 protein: CASSVRDRNHEQYF

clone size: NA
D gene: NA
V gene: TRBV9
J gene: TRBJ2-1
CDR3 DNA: TGTGCCAGCACCATTGGGGGCGGGAAATCCTACAATGAGCAGTTCTTC
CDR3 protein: CASTIGGGKSYNEQFF

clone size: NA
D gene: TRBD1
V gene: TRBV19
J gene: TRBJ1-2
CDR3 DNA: TGTGCCAGCTTTACACCGGGACAGGGGGCGGATGGCTACACCTTC
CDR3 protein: CASFTPGQGADGYTF

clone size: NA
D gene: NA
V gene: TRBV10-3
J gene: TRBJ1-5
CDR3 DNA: TGTGCCATCAGTCAGGGGAATCAGCCCCAGCATTTT
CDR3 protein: CAISQGNQPQHF

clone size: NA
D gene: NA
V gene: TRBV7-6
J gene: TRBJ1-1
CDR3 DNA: TGTGCCAGCAGCTTAGCTCCGGACTATGCTGAAGCTTTCTTT
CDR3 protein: CASSLAPDYAEAFF

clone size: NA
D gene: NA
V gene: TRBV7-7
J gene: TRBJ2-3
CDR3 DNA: TGTGCCAGCAGCTTCTCCGGGGACGATACGCAGTATTTT
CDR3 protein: CASSFSGDDTQYF

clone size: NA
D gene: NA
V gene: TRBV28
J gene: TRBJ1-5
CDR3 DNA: TGTGCCAGCAGTTTGCCGGACGTCCAGGCCCAGCATTTT
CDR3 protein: CASSLPDVQAQHF

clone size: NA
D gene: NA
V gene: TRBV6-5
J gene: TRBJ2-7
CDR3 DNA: TGTGCCAGCAGTTCCGGGATCTCCTACGAGCAGTACTTC
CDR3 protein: CASSSGISYEQYF

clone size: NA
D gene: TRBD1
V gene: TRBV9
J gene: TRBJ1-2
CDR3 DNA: TGTGCCAGCAGCGCCCATGTCAGGGGGGAGGCTGGCTACACCTTC
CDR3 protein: CASSAHVRGEAGYTF

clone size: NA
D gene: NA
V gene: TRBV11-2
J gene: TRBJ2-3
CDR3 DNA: TGTGCCAGCAGCTTTGGCGGGATATACACAGATACGCAGTATTTT
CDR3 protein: CASSFGGIYTDTQYF

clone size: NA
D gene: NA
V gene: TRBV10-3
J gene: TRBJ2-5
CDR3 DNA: TGTGCCATCAGCGGGAATCGGGGACAAGAGACCCAGTACTTC
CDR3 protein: CAISGNRGQETQYF

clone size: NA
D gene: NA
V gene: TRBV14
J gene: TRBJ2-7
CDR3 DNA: TGTGCCAGCAGCTATCTAGCGACAGCATCCTACGAGCAGTACTTC
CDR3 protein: CASSYLATASYEQYF

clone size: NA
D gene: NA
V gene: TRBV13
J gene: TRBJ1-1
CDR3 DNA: TGTGCCAGCAGCTTGAGTATTAACACTGAAGCTTTCTTT
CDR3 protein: CASSLSINTEAFF

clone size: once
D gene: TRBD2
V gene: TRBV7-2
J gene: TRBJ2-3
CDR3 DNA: TGTGCCAGCTCCATAGGACTAGCGGTCACAGATACGCAGTATTTT
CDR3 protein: CASSIGLAVTDTQYF

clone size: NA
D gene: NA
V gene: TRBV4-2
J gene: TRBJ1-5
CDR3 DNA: TGTGCCAGCAGCCAAGATCCCGGCGGGGGCAATCAGCCCCAGCATTTT
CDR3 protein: CASSQDPGGGNQPQHF

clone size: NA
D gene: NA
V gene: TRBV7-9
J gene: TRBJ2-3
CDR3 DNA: TGTGCCAGCAGCCCAGGCGGTGATACGCAGTATTTT
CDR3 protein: CASSPGGDTQYF

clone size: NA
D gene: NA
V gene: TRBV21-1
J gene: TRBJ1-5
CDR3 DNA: TGTGCCAGCAGCAAAGGCGGCAGACTTTTATCGGATCAGCCCCAGCATTTT
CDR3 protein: CASSKGGRLLSDQPQHF

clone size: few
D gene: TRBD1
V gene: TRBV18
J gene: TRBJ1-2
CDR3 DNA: TGTGCCAGCTCACCGGGACAGGGAAACTATGGCTACACCTTC
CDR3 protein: CASSPGQGNYGYTF

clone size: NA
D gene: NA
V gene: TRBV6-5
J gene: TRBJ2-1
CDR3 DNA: TGTGCCAGCAGTTACCCCGACTCCTTTGAGGGGCAGTTCTTC
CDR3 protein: CASSYPDSFEGQFF

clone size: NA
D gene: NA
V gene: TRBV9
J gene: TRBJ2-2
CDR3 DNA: TGTGCCAGCAGCGTAAGCGGCACCGGGGAGCTGTTTTTT
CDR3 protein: CASSVSGTGELFF

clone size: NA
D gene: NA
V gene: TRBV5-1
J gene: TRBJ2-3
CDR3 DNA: TGCGCCAGCGACTTTGGAGGGGGGAAGACAGATACGCAGTATTTT
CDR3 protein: CASDFGGGKTDTQYF

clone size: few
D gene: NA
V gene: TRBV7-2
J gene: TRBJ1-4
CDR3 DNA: TGTGCCAGCAGCCGGGACACTGGAAAACTGTTTTTT
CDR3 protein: CASSRDTGKLFF

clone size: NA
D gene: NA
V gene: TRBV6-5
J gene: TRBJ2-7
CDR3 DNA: TGTGCCAGCAGTTACGGGCCGACCAGCTCCTACGAGCAGTACTTC
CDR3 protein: CASSYGPTSSYEQYF

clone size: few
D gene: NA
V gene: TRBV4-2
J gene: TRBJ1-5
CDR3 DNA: TGTGCCAGCAGCCAAGGGAGCCAGCCCCAGCATTTT
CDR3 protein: CASSQGSQPQHF

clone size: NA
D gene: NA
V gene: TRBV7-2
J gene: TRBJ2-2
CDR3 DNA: TGTGCCAGCAGCTTCGTGGGAGCGGGCGGGGAGCTGTTTTTT
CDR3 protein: CASSFVGAGGELFF

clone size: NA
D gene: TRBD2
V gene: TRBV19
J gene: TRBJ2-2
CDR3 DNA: TGTGCCAGTTTCGGACTAGCGAACACCGGGGAGCTGTTTTTT
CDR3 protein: CASFGLANTGELFF

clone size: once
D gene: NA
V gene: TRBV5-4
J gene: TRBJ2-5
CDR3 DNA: TGTGCCAGCAGTAACACCGGGCCAGAGACCCAGTACTTC
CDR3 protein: CASSNTGPETQYF

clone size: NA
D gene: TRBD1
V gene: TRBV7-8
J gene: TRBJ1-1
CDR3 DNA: TGTGCCAGCAGCCTCAGGGGGCGAGGTACTGAAGCTTTCTTT
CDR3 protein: CASSLRGRGTEAFF

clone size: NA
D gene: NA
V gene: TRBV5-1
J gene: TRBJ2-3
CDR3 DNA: TGCGCCAGCAGCTTGCGGTCGGACACAGATACGCAGTATTTT
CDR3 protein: CASSLRSDTDTQYF

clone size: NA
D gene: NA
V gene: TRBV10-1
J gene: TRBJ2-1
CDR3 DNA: TGCGCCAGCAGTGAGTCAGCCGGGGCCCACAATGAGCAGTTCTTC
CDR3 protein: CASSESAGAHNEQFF

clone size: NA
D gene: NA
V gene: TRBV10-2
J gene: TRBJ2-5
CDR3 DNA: TGCGCCAGCAGGGACCCCCCGGGGGAGACCCAGTACTTC
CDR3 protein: CASRDPPGETQYF

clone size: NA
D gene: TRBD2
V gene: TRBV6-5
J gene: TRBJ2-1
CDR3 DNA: TGTGCCAGCGCAAACGGAGCGGGGGGCAATGAGCAGTTCTTC
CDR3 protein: CASANGAGGNEQFF

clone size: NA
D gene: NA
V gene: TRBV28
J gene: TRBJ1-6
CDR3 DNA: TGTGCCAGCAGTTCGCCGACAGCGAGCTCCTATAATTCACCCCTCCACTTT
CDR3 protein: CASSSPTASSYNSPLHF

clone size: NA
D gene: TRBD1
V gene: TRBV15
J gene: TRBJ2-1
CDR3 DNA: TGTGCCACCAGCAGAAAACGGACAGGACGCAATGAGCAGTTCTTC
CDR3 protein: CATSRKRTGRNEQFF

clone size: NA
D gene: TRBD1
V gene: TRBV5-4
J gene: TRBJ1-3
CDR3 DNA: TGTGCCAGCAGCCCGGGACAGCACTCTGGAAACACCATATATTTT
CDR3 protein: CASSPGQHSGNTIYF

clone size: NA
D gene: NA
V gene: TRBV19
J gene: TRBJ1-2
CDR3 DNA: TGTGCCAGTAGTATAGGTTCTTGGGCAGGACCGCGCTATGGCTACACCTTC
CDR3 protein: CASSIGSWAGPRYGYTF

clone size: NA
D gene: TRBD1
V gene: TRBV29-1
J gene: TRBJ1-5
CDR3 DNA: TGCAGCGTCATACCGGGACAGGGGGCCCAGCCCCAGCATTTT
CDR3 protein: CSVIPGQGAQPQHF

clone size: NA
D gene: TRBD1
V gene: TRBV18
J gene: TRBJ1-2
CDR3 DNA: TGTGCCAGCTCACCGAGGACAGGGATGGGTGATGGCTACACCTTC
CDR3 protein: CASSPRTGMGDGYTF

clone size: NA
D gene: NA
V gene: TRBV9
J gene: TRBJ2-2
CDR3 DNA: TGTGCCAGCAGCATAGGAAGCGGTGGGACCGGGGAGCTGTTTTTT
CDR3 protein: CASSIGSGGTGELFF

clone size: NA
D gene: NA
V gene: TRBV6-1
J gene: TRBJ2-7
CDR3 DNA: TGTGCCAGCAGCACCCCCGCCCCACTTATGGTAGGGTACTTC
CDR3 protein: CASSTPAPLMVGYF

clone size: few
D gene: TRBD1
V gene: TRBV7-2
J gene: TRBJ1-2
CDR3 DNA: TGTGCCAGCAGCTCCTATGCTCGGACAGGCAACTATGGCTACACCTTC
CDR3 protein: CASSSYARTGNYGYTF

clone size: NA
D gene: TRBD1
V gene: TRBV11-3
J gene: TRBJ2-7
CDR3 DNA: TGTGCCAGCAGCAACACAGGGGGGAGCGAGCAGTACTTC
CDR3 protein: CASSNTGGSEQYF

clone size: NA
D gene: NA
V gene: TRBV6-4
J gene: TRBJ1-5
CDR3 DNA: TGTGCCAGCAGCCCGACAGGCCAAAATCAGCCCCAGCATTTT
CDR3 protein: CASSPTGQNQPQHF

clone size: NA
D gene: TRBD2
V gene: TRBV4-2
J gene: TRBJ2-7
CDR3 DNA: TGTGCCAGCAGCCCAGCCCCAGCGGGAGTGACCTACGAGCAGTACTTC
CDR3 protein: CASSPAPAGVTYEQYF

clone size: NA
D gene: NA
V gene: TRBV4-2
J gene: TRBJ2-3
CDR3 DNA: TGTGCCAGCAGCGACGGACTGCTAGGTCGCACAGATACGCAGTATTTT
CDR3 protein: CASSDGLLGRTDTQYF

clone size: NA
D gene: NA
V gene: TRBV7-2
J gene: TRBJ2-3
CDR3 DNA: TGTGCCAGCAGATCCAGATCCTTGGTGGGAACAGATACGCAGTATTTT
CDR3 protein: CASRSRSLVGTDTQYF

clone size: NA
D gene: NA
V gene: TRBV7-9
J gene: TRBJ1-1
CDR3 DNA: TGTGCCAGCAGCTTAATGGGGGCTTCTCCAGATGCCGCTGAAGCTTTCTTT
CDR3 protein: CASSLMGASPDAAEAFF

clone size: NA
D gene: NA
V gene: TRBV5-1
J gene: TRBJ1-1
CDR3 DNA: TGCGCCAGCAGCTTGGCTACGGACTCCGTCACTGAAGCTTTCTTT
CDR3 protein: CASSLATDSVTEAFF

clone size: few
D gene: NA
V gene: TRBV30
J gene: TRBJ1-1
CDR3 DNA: TGTGCCTGGAGTTCCGACAGGAGGAAGCTTTTCTTT
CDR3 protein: CAWSSDRRKLFF